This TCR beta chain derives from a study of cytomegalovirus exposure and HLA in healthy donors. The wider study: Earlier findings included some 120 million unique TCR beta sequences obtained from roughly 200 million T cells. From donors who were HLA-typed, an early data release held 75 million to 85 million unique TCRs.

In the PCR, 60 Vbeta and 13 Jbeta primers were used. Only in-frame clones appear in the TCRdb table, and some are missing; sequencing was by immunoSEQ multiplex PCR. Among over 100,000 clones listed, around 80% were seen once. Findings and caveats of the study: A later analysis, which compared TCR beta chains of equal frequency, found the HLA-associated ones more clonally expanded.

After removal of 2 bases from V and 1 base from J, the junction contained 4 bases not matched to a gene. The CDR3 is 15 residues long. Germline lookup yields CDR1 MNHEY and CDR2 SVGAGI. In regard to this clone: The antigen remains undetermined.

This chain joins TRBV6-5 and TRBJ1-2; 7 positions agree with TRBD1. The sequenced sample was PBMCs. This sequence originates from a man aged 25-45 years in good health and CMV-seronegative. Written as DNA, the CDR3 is TGTGCCAGCAGTTACGGGACAGCCGGTAACTATGGCTACACCTTC. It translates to CASSYGTAGNYGYTF.